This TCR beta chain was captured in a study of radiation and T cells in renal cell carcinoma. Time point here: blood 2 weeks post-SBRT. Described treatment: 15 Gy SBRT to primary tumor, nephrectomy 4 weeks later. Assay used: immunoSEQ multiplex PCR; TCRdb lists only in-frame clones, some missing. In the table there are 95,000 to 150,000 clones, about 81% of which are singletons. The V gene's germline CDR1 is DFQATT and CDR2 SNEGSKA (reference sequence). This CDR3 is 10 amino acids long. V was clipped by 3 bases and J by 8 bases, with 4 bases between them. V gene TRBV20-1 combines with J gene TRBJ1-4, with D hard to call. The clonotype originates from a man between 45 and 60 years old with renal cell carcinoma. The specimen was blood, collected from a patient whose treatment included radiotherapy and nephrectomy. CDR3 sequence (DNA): TGCAGTGCTAGGGGGGAAAAACTGTTTTTT. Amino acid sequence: CSARGEKLFF.